What follows are 28 T cell receptor beta chains derived from one specimen sequenced in a study of blood T cells in healthy people across ages. With a J-beta primer mix and a sample-barcoded 5' primer, a second PCR ran about 7 to 12 cycles. TCRdb reprocessed the 5' RACE reads with MiXCR, giving one entry per CDR3 protein. The sample has 540,000 or so distinct CDR3 sequences, about 24% seen once; the top ten hold roughly 10%. This sample also belongs to another study, concerning T cells of mothers and their children.

What was sequenced was blood. The receptors originated from a boy between 10 and 17 years old in good health.

This rearrangement joins TRBV5-1 to TRBJ2-3; TRBD2 matches at 7 bases. The CDR3 is 16 residues long. V was pared by 0 bases and J by 0 bases, with 4 bases of the junction left unmatched. From germline, CDR1 is SGHRS and CDR2 YFSETQ. The CDR3 sequence: CASSLGSGTSTDTQYF. DNA for the CDR3: TGCGCCAGCAGCTTGGGCAGCGGGACTAGCACAGATACGCAGTATTTT.

This clonotype showed up many times. The chain uses TRBV20-1 and TRBJ2-2; TRBD1 matches 9 bases. J gave up 3 bases and V 5 bases, and 4 bases lay outside the gene matches. This CDR3 contains 14 residues. Germline values: CDR1 DFQATT, CDR2 SNEGSKA (reference sequence). Written as DNA, the CDR3 is TGCAGTGCTCGACAGGGGGGCGACACCGGGGAGCTGTTTTTT. Encoded protein: CSARQGGDTGELFF.

This clonotype was seen a handful of times. The V call is TRBV27, the J call TRBJ2-5, with 7 bases that match TRBD2. Trimming took 3 bases from V and 0 from J; bases not matched to a gene: 4. The length of the CDR3 is 15 residues. Germline V gene lookup returns CDR1 MNHEY and CDR2 SMNVEV (reference sequence). As DNA, the CDR3 is TGTGCCAGCAGTTTGGGGGGACTACACCAAGAGACCCAGTACTTC. Amino acids: CASSLGGLHQETQYF.

A note on this clonotype: One end of the junction does not line up with germline, which may come from a read error. The chain recombines TRBV5-1 with TRBJ2-7; 10 bases map to TRBD2. CDR3 size: 14 residues. Germline lookup yields CDR1 SGHRS and CDR2 YFSETQ. The chain's CDR3 is CAGSSTSGNFEQYF. Written as DNA, the CDR3 is TGCGCCGGCAGCTCAACTAGCGGGAACTTCGAGCAGTACTTC.

The table lists this clonotype with a few counts. The chain carries TRBV3-1 and TRBJ2-1, with a weak D call TRBD2 (6 bases). The CDR3 length is 15 residues. V was pared by 2 bases and J by 8 bases, with 16 bases between. Per germline, CDR1 LGHDT and CDR2 YNNKEL (reference sequence). CDR3 residues: CASSQPGLLVDEQFF. For the CDR3, the DNA is TGTGCCAGCAGCCAACCGGGACTCTTGGTGGATGAGCAGTTCTTC.

The table lists this clonotype with a few counts. The genes are TRBV20-1 and TRBJ2-5; a weak D match, TRBD2 (5 bases). From germline, CDR1 is DFQATT and CDR2 SNEGSKA (reference sequence). The germline V and J ends were trimmed by 7 bases and 5 bases, with 14 bases remaining between them. The CDR3 has 12 amino acids. CDR3 sequence reads: CSVPLGLETQYF. CDR3 DNA sequence: TGCAGTGTCCCGCTTGGACTGGAGACCCAGTACTTC.

The chain links TRBV6-1 to TRBJ2-2; D possibly corresponds to TRBD2 (5 bases). The CDR3 covers 13 residues. Germline V gene lookup returns CDR1 MNHNS and CDR2 SASEGT. Trimming took off 6 bases at V and 7 bases at J, with 12 bases between the two ends. The CDR3 sequence is CASRDSRYGELFF. The CDR3 DNA reads TGTGCCAGCAGGGACTCCCGGTACGGGGAGCTGTTTTTT.

This clonotype has just a few counts. The genes are TRBV6-5 and TRBJ1-1; 7 nucleotides line up with TRBD1. Germline V CDR1 and CDR2: MNHEY, SVGAGI. J lost 1 base, V lost 3 bases, and 2 bases had no gene match. The CDR3 spans 14 residues. CDR3 sequence reads: CASSYGTENTEAFF. DNA of the CDR3: TGTGCCAGCAGTTATGGGACAGAGAACACTGAAGCTTTCTTT.

This clonotype was found a few times. The chain combines TRBV20-1 with TRBJ2-2; no definite D call. This CDR3 has 15 residues. The V end lost 5 bases, the J end lost 4 bases, and 17 bases lay between the germline ends. Germline V CDR1 and CDR2: DFQATT, SNEGSKA (reference sequence). CDR3 amino acids: CSAPQASPATGELFF. The CDR3 DNA reads TGCAGTGCTCCCCAGGCGAGCCCAGCCACCGGGGAGCTGTTTTTT.

The chain is built from TRBV6-5 and TRBJ2-1, with 11 positions matching TRBD2. The length of the CDR3 is 16 residues. Germline V lookup: CDR1 MNHEY, CDR2 SVGAGI. The J segment lost 2 bases and the V segment lost 2 bases, leaving 2 bases of the junction unmatched. CDR3 sequence (DNA): TGTGCCAGCAGTTACACTAGCGGGGGCACCTACAATGAGCAGTTCTTC. This sequence encodes CASSYTSGGTYNEQFF.

V gene TRBV29-1 combines with J gene TRBJ1-1; D perhaps matches TRBD1 (5 bases). The CDR3 covers 12 residues. Germline CDR1 is SQVTM and CDR2 is ANQGSEA. The ends were cut back, 5 bases at V and 5 bases at J, with 12 bases in the middle. The CDR3 reads CSVNGAGTEAFF. As DNA, the CDR3 is TGCAGCGTTAACGGGGCAGGGACTGAAGCTTTCTTT.

This clonotype was found a few times. The rearrangement joins TRBV11-2 to TRBJ2-7, with D possibly matching TRBD2 (6 bases). The V end was cut by 6 bases, the J end by 5 bases, with 17 bases between. CDR3 length: 14 amino acids. Germline V gene sequence: CDR1 SGHAT, CDR2 FQNNGV. This chain's CDR3 is CASSLTRGSHEQYF. CDR3 bases: TGTGCCAGCAGTCTCACCCGGGGGAGCCACGAGCAGTACTTC.

This sequence joins TRBV10-2 and TRBJ2-2, with 14 bases lining up with TRBD2. Germline CDR1 and CDR2: WSHSY and SAAADI. The CDR3 is 18 residues long. Germline trimming cut 5 bases from V and 4 bases from J; bases unmatched to any gene: 9. CDR3 region: CASSSGTSGRRGTGELFF. CDR3 DNA sequence: TGCGCCAGCAGTTCCGGGACTAGCGGGAGACGGGGCACCGGGGAGCTGTTTTTT.

This clonotype was seen more than once but under ten times. The chain is built from TRBV27 and TRBJ2-6; D gene ambiguous. This CDR3 contains 13 residues. V lost 10 bases and J lost 0, with 7 bases in between. The germline gives CDR1 MNHEY, CDR2 SMNVEV (reference sequence). CDR3 sequence: CATRFSGANVLTF. The CDR3 DNA reads as TGTGCCACCCGATTCTCTGGGGCCAACGTCCTGACTTTC.

This clonotype was seen a handful of times. The genes are TRBV27 and TRBJ1-5; TRBD1 is a possible D gene (6 bases). The CDR3 has 17 residues. The V gene lost 0 bases and the J gene lost 2 bases, with 14 bases spanning the gap. Germline assignment: CDR1 MNHEY and CDR2 SMNVEV (reference sequence). The chain's CDR3 is CASSLSGGQLGNQPQHF. The CDR3 region has the DNA TGTGCCAGCAGTTTATCGGGGGGACAATTGGGCAATCAGCCCCAGCATTTT.

In its sample, this clonotype was seen a few times. The chain uses TRBV9 and TRBJ2-5; D might be TRBD1 (5 bases). The germline V gene encodes CDR1 SGDLS and CDR2 YYNGEE. This CDR3 contains 13 residues. V was clipped by 6 bases and J by 4 bases, with 13 bases between them. In nucleotides, the CDR3 is TGTGCCAGCAACAAAGGGGCGTTAGAGACCCAGTACTTC. It is translated as CASNKGALETQYF.

This clonotype was observed a handful of times. The gene calls are TRBV29-1 and TRBJ2-5; D may be TRBD2 (6 bases). Germline CDR1 SQVTM, CDR2 ANQGSEA. This CDR3 is 14 amino acids long. Trimming pared 0 bases from V and 5 bases from J, leaving 13 bases between. Written as DNA, the CDR3 is TGCAGCGTTGAAGAGGTTTGGGGGGACGAGACCCAGTACTTC. Translation: CSVEEVWGDETQYF.

This clonotype showed up just once. The rearrangement links TRBV11-2 to TRBJ2-2, with 12 bases fitting TRBD2. V lost 4 bases to trimming and J lost 0 bases; unmatched junction nucleotides: 6. CDR1 is SGHAT and CDR2 is FQNNGV in the germline V gene. This CDR3 has 18 residues. The CDR3 DNA reads as TGTGCCAGCAGCTGGGGACTAGCGGGCCTCGCGAACACCGGGGAGCTGTTTTTT. Translating it yields CASSWGLAGLANTGELFF.

This clonotype was seen only a few times. The V and J genes are TRBV18 and TRBJ2-7, with D possibly TRBD1 on 5 matching bases. Germline V gene sequence: CDR1 KGHSH, CDR2 LQKENI. Trimming pared 4 bases from V and 0 bases from J, leaving 13 bases between. CDR3 size: 15 residues. This CDR3 reads CASSLTTASSYEQYF. The CDR3 DNA sequence: TGTGCCAGCTCACTTACGACAGCGAGCTCCTACGAGCAGTACTTC. The full variable domain, its missing parts supplied by reference TRBV18 and TRBJ2-7, is NAGVMQNPRHLVRRRGQEARLRCSPMKGHSHVYWYRQLPEEGLKFMVYLQKENIIDESGMPKERFSAEFPKEGPSILRIQQVVRGDSAAYFCASSLTTASSYEQYFGPGTRLTVT.

CDR3 protein: CASSSRDKSTDTQYF. The CDR3 DNA reads as TGTGCCAGCAGTTCTAGGGACAAAAGCACAGATACGCAGTATTTT. This chain joins TRBV6-5 and TRBJ2-3; possibly TRBD1 for D (6 bases). This CDR3 contains 15 residues. The ends were cut back, 4 bases at V and 0 bases at J, with 11 bases in the middle. CDR1 is MNHEY and CDR2 is SVGAGI in the germline V gene.

This rearrangement joins TRBV15 to TRBJ2-7; maybe TRBD1 (5 bases). The CDR3 has 13 residues. The germline V gene has CDR1 LNHNV and CDR2 YYDKDF (reference sequence). Trimming pared 7 bases from V and 0 bases from J, leaving 10 bases between. In DNA form, the CDR3 reads TGTGCCACCACCATGGACAACTCCTACGAGCAGTACTTC. It codes for CATTMDNSYEQYF.

The CDR3 is CASKPQGYEQYF. CDR3 DNA sequence: TGTGCCAGCAAACCACAGGGGTACGAGCAGTACTTC. The chain recombines TRBV6-6 with TRBJ2-7; 7 nucleotides align to TRBD1. V lost 7 bases to trimming and J lost 4 bases; unmatched junction nucleotides: 4. The CDR3 sequence is 12 residues long. Per the germline V gene, CDR1 is MNHNY and CDR2 is SVGAGI (reference sequence).

The chain combines TRBV5-4 with TRBJ2-7; D tentatively reads TRBD1 or TRBD2 (5 bases each). Germline CDR1 and CDR2: SGHNT and YYREEE (reference sequence). V was pared by 4 bases and J by 3 bases, with 17 bases between. The CDR3 has 15 residues. DNA for the CDR3: TGTGCCAGCAGCGAGGGCAGGGAAGAGTTCTACGAGCAGTACTTC. Its translation: CASSEGREEFYEQYF.

The chain joins TRBV29-1 to TRBJ2-4; TRBD1 matches at 8 bases. The V gene's germline CDR1 is SQVTM and CDR2 ANQGSEA. V was pared by 7 bases and J by 7 bases, with 9 bases of the junction left unmatched. This CDR3 is 13 amino acids long. CDR3 in amino acids: CSGQDRDSNIQYF. CDR3 sequence (DNA): TGCAGCGGGCAGGACAGGGATTCGAACATTCAGTACTTC.

This clonotype came up a few times. The rearrangement uses TRBV29-1 and TRBJ2-5; the match to TRBD2 covers 15 bases. The end of the DNA fits TRBJ2-1 better, so the J call may be wrong. The CDR3 contains 21 residues. Germline CDR1 is SQVTM and CDR2 is ANQGSEA. The CDR3 region is CSVVGGLSGTSGGRDYNEQFF. As DNA, the CDR3 is TGCAGCGTTGTCGGCGGGTTATCCGGGACTAGCGGGGGGAGGGACTACAATGAGCAGTTCTTC.

There are a few counts of this clonotype. The chain couples TRBV20-1 to TRBJ2-1; 7 nucleotides align to TRBD2. Germline V gives CDR1 DFQATT, CDR2 SNEGSKA (reference sequence). The CDR3 runs to 14 residues. After removal of 3 bases from V and 4 bases from J, the junction contained 6 bases not matched to a gene. The CDR3 loop is CSASLASGYNEQFF. The CDR3 coding sequence is TGCAGTGCTAGTTTGGCTAGCGGATACAATGAGCAGTTCTTC.

The chain combines TRBV4-1 with TRBJ2-7, with 7 bases fitting TRBD2. This CDR3 is 16 amino acids long. J lost 7 bases, V lost 0 bases, and 12 bases had no gene match. Per germline, CDR1 MGHRA and CDR2 YSYEKL. As DNA, the CDR3 is TGCGCCAGCAGCCAAGAGGGAGGGACGGGACGGCGAGAGCAGTACTTC. Its protein product is CASSQEGGTGRREQYF.

V and J are TRBV4-1 and TRBJ1-1, with D unclear. V lost 0 bases to trimming and J lost 4 bases, with 12 bases between them. The germline CDR1 and CDR2 sequences are MGHRA and YSYEKL. The CDR3 is made up of 15 amino acids. This CDR3 reads CASSQDIEESTEAFF. For the CDR3, the DNA is TGCGCCAGCAGCCAAGATATAGAAGAGAGCACTGAAGCTTTCTTT.